One and the same sample provided the 9 T cell receptor beta chains below, sequenced in a study of T cells in lung cancer brain metastases. TCRdb keeps only in-frame clones here, not all; method: immunoSEQ multiplex PCR. Counted here are under 4,000 clones, approximately 87% occurring once; the ten biggest clones make up around 5.2%. Specimen: tumor tissue from the primary lung tumor. The receptors originated from a woman between 50 and 59 years old with non-small cell lung cancer.

The chain is built from TRBV9 and TRBJ2-3; TRBD2 matches at 7 bases. Germline V gives CDR1 SGDLS, CDR2 YYNGEE. There are 14 residues in the CDR3. V lost 4 bases and J lost 4; bases outside the gene matches: 6. CDR3 sequence: CASSPGGGPDTQYF. DNA of the CDR3: TGTGCCAGCAGCCCTGGCGGGGGTCCAGATACGCAGTATTTT.

The genes are TRBV4-1 and TRBJ1-2; no clear D. The CDR3 sequence is 15 residues long. Germline V CDR1 and CDR2: MGHRA, YSYEKL. V shed 5 bases and J shed 6 bases, with 19 bases lying between them. The CDR3 DNA follows: TGCGCCAGCAGCTACAGAAGGGAATACGGGAATGGCTACACCTTC. It translates to CASSYRREYGNGYTF.

The J gene is TRBJ1-4, the V gene TRBV9; TRBD1 matches 7 bases. Looked up from germline, CDR1 is SGDLS and CDR2 is YYNGEE. The CDR3 extends over 15 amino acids. Trimming at V came to 3 bases and at J to 1 base, leaving 3 bases not matched to a gene. CDR3 amino acids: CASSAGTVTNEKLFF. CDR3 coding DNA: TGTGCCAGCAGCGCCGGGACAGTAACTAATGAAAAACTGTTTTTT.

The V call is TRBV7-9, the J call TRBJ2-7; 11 bases agree with TRBD2. Germline-derived CDR1 and CDR2 are SEHNR and FQNEAQ (reference sequence). V lost 5 bases, J lost 6 bases, and 6 bases stayed unmatched. The CDR3 is made up of 14 amino acids. The CDR3 coding sequence is TGTGCCAGCAGCCTTAGCGGGGGGGTTTTCGAGCAGTACTTC. Residues: CASSLSGGVFEQYF.

The chain joins TRBV5-1 to TRBJ2-2, with a weak D call TRBD1 (6 bases). Looked up from germline, CDR1 is SGHRS and CDR2 is YFSETQ. The CDR3 is 16 amino acids. Deletions cut 0 bases from V and 4 bases from J, with 13 bases between. CDR3 bases: TGCGCCAGCAGCTTGGAAGCAGGGGAGCTCACCGGGGAGCTGTTTTTT. Amino acid sequence: CASSLEAGELTGELFF.

The rearrangement links TRBV15 to TRBJ1-1; TRBD1 might be the D (5 bases). CDR3 length: 14 residues. In germline, CDR1 is LNHNV, CDR2 YYDKDF (reference sequence). V lost 4 bases, J lost 1 base, and 10 bases lay in between. The CDR3 protein is CATSILTANTEAFF. The CDR3 DNA is TGTGCCACCAGCATACTGACAGCGAACACTGAAGCTTTCTTT. Supplemented by reference TRBV15 and TRBJ1-1, the full variable domain reads DAMVIQNPRYQVTQFGKPVTLSCSQTLNHNVMYWYQQKSSQAPKLLFHYYDKDFNNEADTPDNFQSRRPNTSFCFLDIRSPGLGDTAMYLCATSILTANTEAFFGQGTRLTVV.

The J gene is TRBJ2-5, the V gene TRBV6-6, with TRBD2 matching 9 bases. Germline CDR1 MNHNY, CDR2 SVGAGI (reference sequence). CDR3 length: 16 residues. J gave up 3 bases and V 1 base, and 6 bases lay outside the gene matches. The CDR3 bases are TGTGCCAGCAGTTACTTTCCCCCTAGCGGGGAAGAGACCCAGTACTTC. Its translation: CASSYFPPSGEETQYF.

This rearrangement joins TRBV28 to TRBJ1-2; TRBD1 matches 9 bases. V lost 2 bases and J lost 8; bases outside the gene matches: 9. The germline V gene has CDR1 MDHEN and CDR2 SYDVKM. The CDR3 extends over 15 amino acids. This CDR3 reads CASSLGNRGQGGYTF. The DNA for the CDR3 is TGTGCCAGCAGTTTAGGGAACAGGGGGCAGGGGGGCTACACCTTC.

The DNA of the CDR3 is TGCGCCAGCAGCTTGGGACTTACAGAGACCCAGTACTTC. Amino acid sequence: CASSLGLTETQYF. The V gene is TRBV5-1, the J gene TRBJ2-5, with D unresolved. This CDR3 contains 13 residues. Trimming removed 0 bases at V and 4 bases at J, with 7 bases between. The germline gives CDR1 SGHRS, CDR2 YFSETQ.